The text below deals with one TCR beta chain. These data originate in a study of T cell responses to AZD1222 COVID-19 vaccine. Repertoires were generated with immunoSEQ multiplex PCR, while TCRdb's copy carries only in-frame clones and drops some. The data hold roughly 200,000 clones, with 85% to 95% observed a single time. The V gene lost 2 bases and the J gene lost 0 bases, with 11 bases spanning the gap. Germline V CDR1 and CDR2: LNHDA, SQIVND (reference sequence). The CDR3 contains 17 residues. The clonotype was recovered from an adult in good health. This chain connects TRBV19 to TRBJ2-6, with a weak D call TRBD1 (5 bases). The specimen comprised peripheral blood, sampled on day 0 of AZD1222 vaccination. DNA of the CDR3: TGTGCCAGTAGTATACGACAGAGGTTCTCTGGGGCCAACGTCCTGACTTTC. Its protein product is CASSIRQRFSGANVLTF. The full variable domain, rest sourced from reference TRBV19 and TRBJ2-6, is DGGITQSPKYLFRKEGQNVTLSCEQNLNHDAMYWYRQDPGQGLRLIYYSQIVNDFQKGDIAEGYSVSREKKESFPLTVTSAQKNPTAFYLCASSIRQRFSGANVLTFGAGSRLTVL.